The 18 T cell receptor beta chains listed next were all sequenced from one sample in a study of T and B cells in COVID-19 patients. Blood genomic DNA input for TRB amplification was about 240-500 ng. BIOMED2 TRB-A/B primer pools were used in multiplex TRB PCR. From the multiplex PCR reads, TCRdb called clonotypes with MiXCR, one entry per CDR3 protein. Counted here are 7,000 to 9,500 distinct CDR3 sequences, 26% occurring once; the ten biggest clones make up 15% to 20%. Sequencing used blood. Receptor source: a human donor with active COVID-19.

The gene calls are TRBV6-5 and TRBJ2-2, with 8 nucleotides matching TRBD1. Trimming cost V 6 bases and J 7 bases; bases outside gene matches: 10. In germline, CDR1 is MNHEY, CDR2 SVGAGI. This CDR3 comprises 15 residues. The CDR3 loop reads CASRTGTGLIGELFF. For the CDR3, the DNA is TGTGCCAGCAGAACCGGGACAGGACTCATCGGGGAGCTGTTTTTT.

By its share, this clonotype is medium-sized. The V call is TRBV29-1, the J call TRBJ2-7; 8 positions match TRBD2. Germline trimming cut 0 bases from V and 4 bases from J; bases unmatched to any gene: 14. The CDR3 has 17 amino acids. CDR1 is SQVTM, CDR2 ANQGSEA, per germline. The DNA for the CDR3 is TGCAGCGTTGAAGATCCCCGGGGGGGCAATCCATCTTACGAGCAGTACTTC. Translating gives CSVEDPRGGNPSYEQYF.

Notes on this clonotype: Germline is not matched at one junction end, which may reflect a read error. The rearrangement joins TRBV5-6 to TRBJ2-2, with 9 nucleotides matching TRBD2. The germline V gene encodes CDR1 SGHDT and CDR2 YYEEEE. CDR3 length equals 16 residues. In DNA form, the CDR3 reads TGTGCCAGAAGCTTGCGGGCGGGGGGGCACACCGGGGAGCTGTTTTTT. It encodes CARSLRAGGHTGELFF.

The rearrangement links TRBV20-1 to TRBJ2-2; a possible D gene is TRBD1 (5 bases). The CDR3 has 16 amino acids. The V gene lost 2 bases and the J gene lost 2 bases, with 15 bases spanning the gap. Germline V lookup: CDR1 DFQATT, CDR2 SNEGSKA (reference sequence). CDR3 nucleotide sequence: TGCAGTGCTAGAAGGGGTGGGTCCTCTAACACCGGGGAGCTGTTTTTT. It translates to CSARRGGSSNTGELFF.

This clonotype is classed as medium-sized. The chain uses TRBV19 and TRBJ2-1, with TRBD2 matching 7 bases. This CDR3 is 14 amino acids long. Germline values: CDR1 LNHDA, CDR2 SQIVND (reference sequence). The junction had 6 bases not matched to a gene; V was cut back by 4 bases and J by 6 bases. The CDR3 region is CASSTGRDGNEQFF. CDR3 DNA: TGTGCCAGTAGTACGGGGAGGGACGGCAATGAGCAGTTCTTC.

The chain has TRBV6-5 and TRBJ1-2; 7 bases map to TRBD1. Looked up from germline, CDR1 is MNHEY and CDR2 is SVGAGI. The V gene end was trimmed by 5 bases and the J gene end by 8 bases; junction bases not matched to a gene: 8. CDR3 length equals 13 residues. The CDR3: CASSGTGVEGYTF. CDR3 nucleotides: TGTGCCAGCAGTGGTACAGGGGTTGAAGGCTACACCTTC.

CDR3 in DNA: TGCGCCAGCAGTAGAACAGGGGGCTTCATGAACACTGAAGCTTTCTTT. Protein sequence: CASSRTGGFMNTEAFF. The chain recombines TRBV5-1 with TRBJ1-1; 9 nucleotides agree with TRBD1. J lost 0 bases, V lost 5 bases, and 8 bases had no gene match. The CDR3 runs 16 residues. Germline-derived CDR1 and CDR2 are SGHRS and YFSETQ. The full variable domain, its missing parts supplied by reference TRBV5-1 and TRBJ1-1, is KAGVTQTPRYLIKTRGQQVTLSCSPISGHRSVSWYQQTPGQGLQFLFEYFSETQRNKGNFPGRFSGRQFSNSRSEMNVSTLELGDSALYLCASSRTGGFMNTEAFFGQGTRLTVV.

Within the sample, this clonotype is medium-sized (0.01 to 0.1%). The J gene is TRBJ2-5, the V gene TRBV6-6; TRBD1 might be the D (5 bases). CDR1 is MNHNY, CDR2 SVGAGI, per germline (reference sequence). V was shortened by 5 bases and J by 4 bases, with 14 bases between the two germline ends. The CDR3 extends over 14 amino acids. The CDR3 region is CASSTTQGGETQYF. CDR3 DNA sequence: TGTGCCAGCAGTACAACTCAGGGTGGAGAGACCCAGTACTTC.

The chain combines TRBV11-2 with TRBJ2-1; D is unclear. The germline V and J ends were trimmed by 2 bases and 0 bases, with 14 bases remaining between them. Per germline, CDR1 SGHAT and CDR2 FQNNGV. The CDR3 runs to 17 residues. CDR3 sequence: CASSLRVEWSSYNEQFF. The CDR3 bases are TGTGCCAGCAGCTTACGCGTTGAGTGGAGCTCCTACAATGAGCAGTTCTTC.

The chain links TRBV6-1 to TRBJ2-7, with D possibly TRBD1 on 5 matching bases. CDR1 and CDR2 (germline): MNHNS, SASEGT. V shed 7 bases and J shed 0 bases, with 13 bases lying between them. This CDR3 is built from 14 residues. The CDR3 protein is CASNRAGNSYEQYF. The CDR3 nucleotides are TGTGCCAGCAATCGGGCAGGGAACTCCTACGAGCAGTACTTC.

This clonotype is medium-sized in the sample. The chain recombines TRBV12-3 or TRBV12-4 with TRBJ1-4, with D maybe TRBD1 (5 bases). The length of the CDR3 is 14 residues. V dropped 7 bases and J dropped 7 bases, with 16 bases sitting between them. CDR3 protein: CASTWGREAEKLFF. CDR3 in DNA: TGTGCCAGCACTTGGGGCAGGGAGGCTGAAAAACTGTTTTTT.

This clonotype appeared a few times. The chain recombines TRBV27 with TRBJ2-5; 9 nucleotides align to TRBD1. Losses at the gene ends were 5 bases for V and 5 bases for J; bases not matched to a gene: 15. This CDR3 region has 17 residues. CDR1 and CDR2 (germline): MNHEY, SMNVEV (reference sequence). In DNA form, the CDR3 reads TGTGCCAGCAGTCAAACCGGGACAGGGAAAGGTCGGGAGACCCAGTACTTC. Encoded protein: CASSQTGTGKGRETQYF.

The chain has TRBV4-2 and TRBJ2-3; TRBD2 matches 11 bases. V trimming: 2 bases; J trimming: 1 base; junction bases outside the gene matches: 11. Germline CDR1 and CDR2: LGHNA and YNFKEQ. The length of the CDR3 is 19 residues. CDR3 loop: CASSQPSGTSGPGTDTQYF. CDR3 sequence (DNA): TGTGCCAGCAGCCAACCCTCCGGGACTAGCGGACCCGGCACAGATACGCAGTATTTT.

This clonotype is labeled medium-sized. The chain uses TRBV6-5 and TRBJ1-4; possible D gene TRBD1, 5 bases. This CDR3 is 15 amino acids long. V was cut by 6 bases and J by 8 bases, with 19 bases left in between. CDR1 is MNHEY and CDR2 is SVGAGI in the germline V gene. In DNA, the CDR3 is TGTGCCAGCAGCCGGTCGAGGGGTAACGGAGAAAAACTGTTTTTT. As protein: CASSRSRGNGEKLFF.

This clonotype was counted many times. This chain uses TRBV6-4 with TRBJ2-5; tentatively, D is TRBD1 or TRBD2 (5 bases each). Germline V CDR1 and CDR2: MRHNA, SNTAGT. The V and J ends lost 8 bases and 0 bases respectively, with 10 bases between them. The CDR3 runs to 13 residues. The CDR3 loop reads CASQGVHQETQYF. As DNA, the CDR3 is TGTGCCAGCCAGGGAGTCCACCAAGAGACCCAGTACTTC.

The chain recombines TRBV5-5 with TRBJ2-7; D ambiguous. The CDR3 is made up of 12 amino acids. V was cut by 0 bases and J by 6 bases, with 7 bases left in between. CDR1 SGHKS and CDR2 YYEKEE come from the germline V gene (reference sequence). The CDR3 nucleotides read TGTGCCAGCAGCTTGGGAGCTTTCGAGCAGTACTTC. It yields the protein CASSLGAFEQYF.

Relative to its sample, this clonotype is medium-sized. The J gene is TRBJ2-7, the V gene TRBV18; perhaps TRBD1 as D (5 bases). This CDR3 is built from 14 residues. With 5 bases removed from V and 2 bases from J, the gap between germline ends came to 13 bases. Germline V lookup: CDR1 KGHSH, CDR2 LQKENI. CDR3 sequence reads: CASSSEAGPYEQYF. CDR3 bases: TGTGCCAGCTCATCTGAGGCAGGGCCCTACGAGCAGTACTTC. The whole variable domain, filled in from reference TRBV18 and TRBJ2-7, reads NAGVMQNPRHLVRRRGQEARLRCSPMKGHSHVYWYRQLPEEGLKFMVYLQKENIIDESGMPKERFSAEFPKEGPSILRIQQVVRGDSAAYFCASSSEAGPYEQYFGPGTRLTVT.

This clonotype is judged medium-sized (0.01 to 0.1%). This chain links TRBV6-5 with TRBJ2-7; the D call may be TRBD1 or TRBD2 (5 bases each). Trimming shortened V by 8 bases and J by 2 bases, and 16 bases separated the two germline ends. The CDR3 is 14 residues long. Germline values: CDR1 MNHEY, CDR2 SVGAGI. The CDR3: CASSLWGFAYEQYF. DNA for the CDR3: TGTGCCAGCTCCCTTTGGGGGTTCGCCTACGAGCAGTACTTC.